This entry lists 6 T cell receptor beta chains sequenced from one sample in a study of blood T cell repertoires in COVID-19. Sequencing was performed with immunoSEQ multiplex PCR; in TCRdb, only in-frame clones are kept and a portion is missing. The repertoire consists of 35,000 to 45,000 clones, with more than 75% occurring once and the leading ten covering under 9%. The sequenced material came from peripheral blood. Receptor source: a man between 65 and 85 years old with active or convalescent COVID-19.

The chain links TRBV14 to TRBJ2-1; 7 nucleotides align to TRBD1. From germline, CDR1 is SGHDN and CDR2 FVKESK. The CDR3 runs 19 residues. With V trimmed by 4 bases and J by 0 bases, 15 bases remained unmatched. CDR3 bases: TGTGCCAGCAGCCGAAGGTGGCAGGGGGTTTCTAGCTCCTACAATGAGCAGTTCTTC. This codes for CASSRRWQGVSSSYNEQFF.

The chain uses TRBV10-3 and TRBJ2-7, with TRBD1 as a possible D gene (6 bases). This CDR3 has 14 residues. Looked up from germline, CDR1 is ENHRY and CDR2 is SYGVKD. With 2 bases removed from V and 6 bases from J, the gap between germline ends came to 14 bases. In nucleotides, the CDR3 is TGTGCCATCAGTGAGCCGAAAACAGGGCTCGAGCAGTACTTC. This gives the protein CAISEPKTGLEQYF.

CDR3 in amino acids: CASSFTTTEAFF. For the CDR3, the DNA is TGCGCCAGCAGCTTTACAACGACTGAAGCTTTCTTT. J is TRBJ1-1 and V is TRBV5-1, with unresolved D. Trimming removed 2 bases from V and 5 bases from J, with 7 bases in between. The CDR3 runs 12 residues. Germline loops: CDR1 SGHRS, CDR2 YFSETQ.

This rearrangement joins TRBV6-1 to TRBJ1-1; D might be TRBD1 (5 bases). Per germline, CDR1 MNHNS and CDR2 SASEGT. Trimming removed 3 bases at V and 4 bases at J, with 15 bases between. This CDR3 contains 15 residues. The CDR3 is CASSESPRTSTEAFF. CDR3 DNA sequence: TGTGCCAGCAGTGAGTCCCCCAGGACAAGCACTGAAGCTTTCTTT.

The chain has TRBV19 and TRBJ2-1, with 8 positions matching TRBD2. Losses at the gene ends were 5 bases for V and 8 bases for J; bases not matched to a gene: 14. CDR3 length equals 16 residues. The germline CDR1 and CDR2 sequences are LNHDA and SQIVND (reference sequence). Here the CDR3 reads CASSVRSGGDSYEQFF. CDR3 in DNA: TGTGCCAGTAGTGTAAGGAGCGGGGGTGACTCTTATGAGCAGTTCTTC.

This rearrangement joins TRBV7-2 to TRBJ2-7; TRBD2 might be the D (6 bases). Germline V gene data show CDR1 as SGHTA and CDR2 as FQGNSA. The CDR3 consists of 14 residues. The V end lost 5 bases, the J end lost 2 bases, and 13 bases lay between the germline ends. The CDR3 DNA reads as TGTGCCAGCAGCCCCCAATGGGGGGCCTACGAGCAGTACTTC. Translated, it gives CASSPQWGAYEQYF.